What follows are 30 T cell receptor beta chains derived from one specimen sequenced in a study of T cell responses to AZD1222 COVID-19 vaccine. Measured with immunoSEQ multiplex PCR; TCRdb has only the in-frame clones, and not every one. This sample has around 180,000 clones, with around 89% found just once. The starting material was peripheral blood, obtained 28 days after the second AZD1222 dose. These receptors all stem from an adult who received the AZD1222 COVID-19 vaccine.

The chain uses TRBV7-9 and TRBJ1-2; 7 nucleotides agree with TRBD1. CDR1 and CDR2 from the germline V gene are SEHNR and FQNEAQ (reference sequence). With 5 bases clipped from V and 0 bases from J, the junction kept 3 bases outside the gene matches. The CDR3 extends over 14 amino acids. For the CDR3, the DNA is TGTGCCAGCAGCCCCGGACAGGCTAACTATGGCTACACCTTC. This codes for CASSPGQANYGYTF. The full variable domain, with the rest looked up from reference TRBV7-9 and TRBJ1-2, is DTGVSQNPRHKITKRGQNVTFRCDPISEHNRLYWYRQTLGQGPEFLTYFQNEAQLEKSRLLSDRFSAERPKGSFSTLEIQRTEQGDSAMYLCASSPGQANYGYTFGSGTRLTVV.

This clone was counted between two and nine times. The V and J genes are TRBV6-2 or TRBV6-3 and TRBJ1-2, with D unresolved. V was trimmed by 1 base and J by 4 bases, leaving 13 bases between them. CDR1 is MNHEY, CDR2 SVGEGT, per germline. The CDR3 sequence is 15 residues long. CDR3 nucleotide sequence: TGTGCCAGCAGTTACTACGAGGGATCTAGCTATGGCTACACCTTC. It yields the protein CASSYYEGSSYGYTF.

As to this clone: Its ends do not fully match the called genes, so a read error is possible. Written as DNA, the CDR3 is TGTGCTAGCAGCTTAGGGGGGACCGATACGCAGTATTTT. Its protein is CASSLGGTDTQYF. The rearrangement uses TRBV7-7 and TRBJ2-3, with D perhaps being TRBD1 or TRBD2 (6 bases each). CDR1 is SSHAT and CDR2 is FNYEAQ in the germline V gene (reference sequence). The CDR3 is 13 amino acids.

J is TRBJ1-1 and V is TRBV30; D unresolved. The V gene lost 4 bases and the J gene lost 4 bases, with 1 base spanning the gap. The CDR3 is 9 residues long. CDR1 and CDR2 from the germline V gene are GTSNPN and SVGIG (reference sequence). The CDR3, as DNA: TGTGCCTGGATCACTGAAGCTTTCTTT. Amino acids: CAWITEAFF.

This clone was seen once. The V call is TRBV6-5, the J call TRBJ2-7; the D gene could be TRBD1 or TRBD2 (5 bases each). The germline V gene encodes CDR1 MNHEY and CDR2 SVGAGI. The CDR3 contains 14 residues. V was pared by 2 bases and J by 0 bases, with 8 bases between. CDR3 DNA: TGTGCCAGCAGTTACCGGGACCGCTCCTACGAGCAGTACTTC. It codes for CASSYRDRSYEQYF.

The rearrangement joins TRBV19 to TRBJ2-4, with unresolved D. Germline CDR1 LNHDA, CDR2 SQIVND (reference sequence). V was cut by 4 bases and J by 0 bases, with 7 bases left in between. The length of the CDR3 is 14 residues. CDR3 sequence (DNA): TGTGCCAGTAGTAGGGGATTAGCCAAAAACATTCAGTACTTC. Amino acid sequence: CASSRGLAKNIQYF.

The CDR3 protein is CASSLSGVGNQPQHF. The CDR3 DNA follows: TGTGCCAGCAGTTTATCAGGGGTGGGCAATCAGCCCCAGCATTTT. The V and J genes are TRBV27 and TRBJ1-5; D possibly corresponds to TRBD1 (5 bases). Germline CDR1 is MNHEY and CDR2 is SMNVEV (reference sequence). Deletions cut 0 bases from V and 2 bases from J, with 8 bases between. This CDR3 comprises 15 residues.

The chain's CDR3 is CASSLHQTTGNTIYF. CDR3 coding DNA: TGTGCCAGCTCACTTCACCAGACGACTGGAAACACCATATATTTT. The chain employs TRBV18 and TRBJ1-3; D remains ambiguous. V was pared by 4 bases and J by 2 bases, with 12 bases between. Germline V gene lookup returns CDR1 KGHSH and CDR2 LQKENI. This CDR3 is 15 amino acids long. Full variable domain (missing parts from reference TRBV18 and TRBJ1-3): NAGVMQNPRHLVRRRGQEARLRCSPMKGHSHVYWYRQLPEEGLKFMVYLQKENIIDESGMPKERFSAEFPKEGPSILRIQQVVRGDSAAYFCASSLHQTTGNTIYFGEGSWLTVV.

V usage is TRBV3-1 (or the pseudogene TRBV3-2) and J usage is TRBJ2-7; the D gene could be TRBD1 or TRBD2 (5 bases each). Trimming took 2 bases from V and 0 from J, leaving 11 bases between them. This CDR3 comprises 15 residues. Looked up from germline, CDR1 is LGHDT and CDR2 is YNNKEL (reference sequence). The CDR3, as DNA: TGTGCCAGCAGCCAACGGCCGGGGCTCTCCTACGAGCAGTACTTC. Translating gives CASSQRPGLSYEQYF.

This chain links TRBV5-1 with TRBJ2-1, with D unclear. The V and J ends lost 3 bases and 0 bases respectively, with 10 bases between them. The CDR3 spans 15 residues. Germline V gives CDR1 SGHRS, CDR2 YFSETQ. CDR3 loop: CASSSGSSSYNEQFF. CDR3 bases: TGCGCCAGCAGCTCCGGATCGAGCTCCTACAATGAGCAGTTCTTC.

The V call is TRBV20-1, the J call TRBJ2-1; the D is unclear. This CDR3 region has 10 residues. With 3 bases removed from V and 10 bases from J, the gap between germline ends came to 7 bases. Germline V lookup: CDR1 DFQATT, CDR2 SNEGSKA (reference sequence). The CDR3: CSASILEQFF. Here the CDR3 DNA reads TGCAGTGCTAGTATCCTGGAGCAGTTCTTC.

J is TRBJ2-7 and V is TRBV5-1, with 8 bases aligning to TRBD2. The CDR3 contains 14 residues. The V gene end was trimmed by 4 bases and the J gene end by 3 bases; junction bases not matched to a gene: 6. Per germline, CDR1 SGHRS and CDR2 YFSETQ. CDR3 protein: CASSPHTSGYEQYF. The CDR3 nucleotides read TGCGCCAGCAGCCCTCATACTAGCGGCTACGAGCAGTACTTC.

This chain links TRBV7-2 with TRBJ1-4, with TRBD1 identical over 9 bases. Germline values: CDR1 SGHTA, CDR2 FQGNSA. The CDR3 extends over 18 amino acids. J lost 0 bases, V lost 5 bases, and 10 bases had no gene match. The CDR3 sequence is CASSVQTGGIATNEKLFF. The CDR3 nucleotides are TGTGCCAGCAGCGTGCAGACAGGGGGGATAGCAACTAATGAAAAACTGTTTTTT.

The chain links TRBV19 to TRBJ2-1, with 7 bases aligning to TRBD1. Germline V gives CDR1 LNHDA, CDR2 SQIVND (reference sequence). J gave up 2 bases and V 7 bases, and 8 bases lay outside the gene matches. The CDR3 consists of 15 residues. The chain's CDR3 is CASNTGTVTYNEQFF. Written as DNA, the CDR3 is TGTGCCAGTAACACCGGGACAGTTACCTACAATGAGCAGTTCTTC. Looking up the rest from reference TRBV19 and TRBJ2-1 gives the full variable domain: DGGITQSPKYLFRKEGQNVTLSCEQNLNHDAMYWYRQDPGQGLRLIYYSQIVNDFQKGDIAEGYSVSREKKESFPLTVTSAQKNPTAFYLCASNTGTVTYNEQFFGPGTRLTVL.

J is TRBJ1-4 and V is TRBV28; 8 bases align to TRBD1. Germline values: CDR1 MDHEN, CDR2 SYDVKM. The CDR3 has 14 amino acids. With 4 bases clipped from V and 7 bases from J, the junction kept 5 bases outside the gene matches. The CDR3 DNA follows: TGTGCCAGCAGTTCCCCGGACAGGGCTGAAAAACTGTTTTTT. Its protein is CASSSPDRAEKLFF. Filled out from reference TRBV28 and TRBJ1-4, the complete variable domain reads DVKVTQSSRYLVKRTGEKVFLECVQDMDHENMFWYRQDPGLGLRLIYFSYDVKMKEKGDIPEGYSVSREKKERFSLILESASTNQTSMYLCASSSPDRAEKLFFGSGTQLSVL.

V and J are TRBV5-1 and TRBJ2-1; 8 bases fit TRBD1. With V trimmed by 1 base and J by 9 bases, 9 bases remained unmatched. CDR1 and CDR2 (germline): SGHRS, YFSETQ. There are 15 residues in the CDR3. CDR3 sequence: CASSLSHNRGSEQFF. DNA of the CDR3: TGCGCCAGCAGCTTGTCACACAACAGGGGGAGTGAGCAGTTCTTC.

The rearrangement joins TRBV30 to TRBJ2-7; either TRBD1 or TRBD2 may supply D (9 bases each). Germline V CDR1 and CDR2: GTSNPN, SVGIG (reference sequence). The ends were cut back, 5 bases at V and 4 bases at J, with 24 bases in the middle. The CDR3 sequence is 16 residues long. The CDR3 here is CAWVQGAASGKYEQYF. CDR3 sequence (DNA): TGTGCCTGGGTACAGGGGGCGGCTAGCGGGAAATACGAGCAGTACTTC.

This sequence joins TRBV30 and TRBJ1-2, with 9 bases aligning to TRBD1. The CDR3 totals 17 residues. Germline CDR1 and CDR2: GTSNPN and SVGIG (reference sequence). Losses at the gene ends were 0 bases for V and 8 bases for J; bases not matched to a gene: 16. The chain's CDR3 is CAWSVPIRDRALRGYTF. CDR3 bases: TGTGCCTGGAGTGTACCAATCAGGGACAGGGCTCTTCGCGGCTACACCTTC.

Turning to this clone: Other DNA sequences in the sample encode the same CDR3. The CDR3 bases are TGTGCCAGCAGGAGGGGAGATACGCAGTATTTT. This sequence encodes CASRRGDTQYF. V usage is TRBV27 and J usage is TRBJ2-3; D may be TRBD1 or TRBD2 (5 bases each). Per germline, CDR1 MNHEY and CDR2 SMNVEV (reference sequence). V was clipped by 6 bases and J by 5 bases, with 6 bases between them. This CDR3 spans 11 amino acids.

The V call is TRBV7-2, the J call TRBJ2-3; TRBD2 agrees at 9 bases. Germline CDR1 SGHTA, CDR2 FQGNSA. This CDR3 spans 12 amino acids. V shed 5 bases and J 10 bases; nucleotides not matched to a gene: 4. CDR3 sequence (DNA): TGTGCCAGCAGCCTAAGCGGGAGGTCGCAGTATTTT. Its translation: CASSLSGRSQYF. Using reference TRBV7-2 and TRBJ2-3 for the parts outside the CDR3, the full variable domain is GAGVSQSPSNKVTEKGKDVELRCDPISGHTALYWYRQSLGQGLEFLIYFQGNSAPDKSGLPSDRFSAERTGGSVSTLTIQRTQQEDSAVYLCASSLSGRSQYFGPGTRLTVL.

For the CDR3, the DNA is TGTGCCAGCAGCCCCTCCGGGAGTACTAATGAAAAACTGTTTTTT. It codes for CASSPSGSTNEKLFF. The chain links TRBV7-6 to TRBJ1-4; D unresolved. The CDR3 is made up of 15 amino acids. CDR1 and CDR2 (germline): SGHVS, FNYEAQ. V lost 5 bases and J lost 2, with 12 bases in between.

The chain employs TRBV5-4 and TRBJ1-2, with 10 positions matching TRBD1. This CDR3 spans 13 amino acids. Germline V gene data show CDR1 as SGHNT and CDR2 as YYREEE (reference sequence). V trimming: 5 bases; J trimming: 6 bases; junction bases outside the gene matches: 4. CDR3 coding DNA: TGTGCCAGCAGTCAGACAGGGGGCGATGGCTACACCTTC. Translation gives CASSQTGGDGYTF.

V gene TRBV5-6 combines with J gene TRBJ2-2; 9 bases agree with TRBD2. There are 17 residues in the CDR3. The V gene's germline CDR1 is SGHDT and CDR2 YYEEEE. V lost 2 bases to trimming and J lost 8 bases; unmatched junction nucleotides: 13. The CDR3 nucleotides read TGTGCCAGCAGCTTAATTCTCTCGCGGGAGGGGAAGGGGGAGCTGTTTTTT. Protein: CASSLILSREGKGELFF.

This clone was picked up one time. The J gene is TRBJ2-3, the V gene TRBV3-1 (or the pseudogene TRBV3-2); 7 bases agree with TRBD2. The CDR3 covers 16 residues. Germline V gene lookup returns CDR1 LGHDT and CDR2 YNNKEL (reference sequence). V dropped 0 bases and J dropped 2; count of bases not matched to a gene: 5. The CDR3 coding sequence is TGTGCCAGCAGCCAAGACCAACTAGCGAACACAGATACGCAGTATTTT. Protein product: CASSQDQLANTDTQYF.

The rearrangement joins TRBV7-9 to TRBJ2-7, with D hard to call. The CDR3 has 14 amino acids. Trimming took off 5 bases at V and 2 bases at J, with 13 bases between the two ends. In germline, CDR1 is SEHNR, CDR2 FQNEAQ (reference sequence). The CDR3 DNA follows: TGTGCCAGCAGCCCTCCGGCGGCGACCTACGAGCAGTACTTC. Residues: CASSPPAATYEQYF. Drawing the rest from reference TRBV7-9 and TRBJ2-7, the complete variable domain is DTGVSQNPRHKITKRGQNVTFRCDPISEHNRLYWYRQTLGQGPEFLTYFQNEAQLEKSRLLSDRFSAERPKGSFSTLEIQRTEQGDSAMYLCASSPPAATYEQYFGPGTRLTVT.

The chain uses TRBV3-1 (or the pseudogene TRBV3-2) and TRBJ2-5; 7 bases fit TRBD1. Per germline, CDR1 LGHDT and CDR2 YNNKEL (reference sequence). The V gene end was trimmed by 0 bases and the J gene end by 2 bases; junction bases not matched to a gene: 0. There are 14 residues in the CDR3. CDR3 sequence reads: CASSQDRGQETQYF. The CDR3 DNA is TGTGCCAGCAGCCAAGACAGGGGGCAAGAGACCCAGTACTTC.

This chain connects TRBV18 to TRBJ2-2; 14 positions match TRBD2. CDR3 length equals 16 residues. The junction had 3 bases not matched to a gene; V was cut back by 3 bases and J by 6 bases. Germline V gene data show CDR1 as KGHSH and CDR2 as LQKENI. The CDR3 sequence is CASSPGLAGVAGELFF. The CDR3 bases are TGTGCCAGCTCACCGGGACTAGCGGGAGTAGCCGGGGAGCTGTTTTTT.

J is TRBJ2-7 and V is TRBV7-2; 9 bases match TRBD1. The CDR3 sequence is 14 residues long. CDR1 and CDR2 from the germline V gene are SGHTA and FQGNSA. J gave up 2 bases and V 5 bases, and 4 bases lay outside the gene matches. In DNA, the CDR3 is TGTGCCAGCAGCAGAGGGACAGGGACCTACGAGCAGTACTTC. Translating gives CASSRGTGTYEQYF.

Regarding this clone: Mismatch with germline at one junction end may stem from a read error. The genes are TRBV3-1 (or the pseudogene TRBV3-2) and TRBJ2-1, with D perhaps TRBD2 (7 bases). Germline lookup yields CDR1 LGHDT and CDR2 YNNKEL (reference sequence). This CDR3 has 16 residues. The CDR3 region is CASSQVGGVSYNEQFF. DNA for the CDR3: TGTGCCAGCAGTCAAGTAGGGGGGGTGTCCTACAATGAGCAGTTCTTC.

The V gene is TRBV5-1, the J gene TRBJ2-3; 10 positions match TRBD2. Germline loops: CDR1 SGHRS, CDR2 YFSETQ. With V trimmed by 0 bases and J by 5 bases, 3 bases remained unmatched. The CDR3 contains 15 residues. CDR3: CASSLAVAGGDTQYF. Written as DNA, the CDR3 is TGCGCCAGCAGCTTGGCCGTAGCGGGAGGAGATACGCAGTATTTT.